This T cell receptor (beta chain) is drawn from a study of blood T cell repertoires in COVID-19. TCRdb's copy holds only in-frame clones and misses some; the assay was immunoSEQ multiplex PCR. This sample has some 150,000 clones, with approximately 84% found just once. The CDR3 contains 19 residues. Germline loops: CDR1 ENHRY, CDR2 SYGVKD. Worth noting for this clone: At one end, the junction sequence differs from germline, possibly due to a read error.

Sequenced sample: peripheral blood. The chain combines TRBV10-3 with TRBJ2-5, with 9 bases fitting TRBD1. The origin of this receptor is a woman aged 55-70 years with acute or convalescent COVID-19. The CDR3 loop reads CAIRGQGRSDRTYHETQYF. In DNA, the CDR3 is TGTGCCATCAGGGGACAGGGAAGATCGGACCGGACTTACCATGAGACCCAGTACTTC.